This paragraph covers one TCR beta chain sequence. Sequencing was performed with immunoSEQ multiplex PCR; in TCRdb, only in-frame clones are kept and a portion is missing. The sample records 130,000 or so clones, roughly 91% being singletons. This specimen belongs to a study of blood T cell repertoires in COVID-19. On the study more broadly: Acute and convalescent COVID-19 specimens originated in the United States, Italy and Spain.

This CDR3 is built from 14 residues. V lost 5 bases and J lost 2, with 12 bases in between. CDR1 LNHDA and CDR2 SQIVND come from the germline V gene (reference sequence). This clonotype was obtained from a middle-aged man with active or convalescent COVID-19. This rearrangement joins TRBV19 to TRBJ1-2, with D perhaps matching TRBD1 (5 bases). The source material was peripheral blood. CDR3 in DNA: TGTGCCAGTAGTGGGTCCCAGGGAAACTATGGCTACACCTTC. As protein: CASSGSQGNYGYTF.